The T cell receptor beta chain described here comes from a study of blood T cell repertoires in COVID-19. Study summary: The origin of the acute and convalescent COVID-19 samples was the United States, Italy and Spain. Sample material is recorded as cDNA or gDNA derived from T cells, B-cell-depleted T cells, or PBMCs.

Authors' methods: Using reference gene primer amplification, nucleated cell counts were estimated. Assay used: immunoSEQ multiplex PCR; TCRdb lists only in-frame clones, some missing. Clonal size and the V and J genes are those of that table, whereas D and trimming came from the DNA. The table shows approximately 130,000 clones, with approximately 83% occurring only once. Trimming took off 4 bases at V and 3 bases at J, with 15 bases between the two ends. CDR1 and CDR2 (germline): SGHDN, FVKESK. The CDR3 extends over 15 amino acids. This TCR was recovered from a middle-aged man with active or convalescent COVID-19. The chain uses TRBV14 and TRBJ1-2; possibly TRBD1 for D (6 bases). The specimen sequenced was peripheral blood. The CDR3 is CASSPRGTHYYGYTF. The DNA for the CDR3 is TGTGCCAGCAGCCCTAGGGGGACCCACTACTATGGCTACACCTTC.